Listed here is a single TCR beta chain. The antigen remains undetermined. As to time point: blood 4 weeks post-SBRT, at nephrectomy. The treatment is: 15 Gy SBRT to primary tumor, nephrectomy 4 weeks later. Radiation-treated patients gave blood at baseline, week 2 and week 4. This renal cell carcinoma was of the clear cell type. V was clipped by 3 bases and J by 4 bases, with 12 bases between them. CDR3 length: 14 residues. Per the germline V gene, CDR1 is MDHEN and CDR2 is SYDVKM. This entry is derived from a study of radiation and T cells in renal cell carcinoma. Study results and limitations: In blood, top tumor clones expanded by 2 weeks, shrinking by 4.

Only in-frame clones appear in the TCRdb table, and some are missing; sequencing was by immunoSEQ multiplex PCR. The sample gives 60,000 to 95,000 clones, less than 85% of which show up once; about 2.4% is in the top ten. The source material was blood, sampled from a patient whose treatment included radiotherapy and nephrectomy. The chain has TRBV28 and TRBJ1-1, with a possible D match to TRBD1 (5 bases). This TCR was recovered from an older woman with renal cell carcinoma. The CDR3 spells CASSFWGGATEAFF. CDR3 bases: TGTGCCAGCAGTTTTTGGGGGGGAGCCACTGAAGCTTTCTTT.